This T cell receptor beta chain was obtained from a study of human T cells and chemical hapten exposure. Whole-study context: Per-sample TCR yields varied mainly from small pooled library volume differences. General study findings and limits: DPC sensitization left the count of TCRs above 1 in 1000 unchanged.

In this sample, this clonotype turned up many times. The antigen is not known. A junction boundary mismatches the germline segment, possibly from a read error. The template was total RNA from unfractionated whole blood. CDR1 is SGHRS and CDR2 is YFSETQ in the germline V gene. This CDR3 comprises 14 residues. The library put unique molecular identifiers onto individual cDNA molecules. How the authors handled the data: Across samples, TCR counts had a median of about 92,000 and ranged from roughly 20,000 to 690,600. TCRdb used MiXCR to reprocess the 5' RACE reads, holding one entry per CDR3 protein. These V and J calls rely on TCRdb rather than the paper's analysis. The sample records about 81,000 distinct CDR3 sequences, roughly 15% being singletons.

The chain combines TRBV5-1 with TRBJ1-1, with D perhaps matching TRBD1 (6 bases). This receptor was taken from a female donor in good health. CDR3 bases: TGTGCCAGCAGTTTGGACAGCATGAACACTGAAGCTTTCTTT. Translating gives CASSLDSMNTEAFF.